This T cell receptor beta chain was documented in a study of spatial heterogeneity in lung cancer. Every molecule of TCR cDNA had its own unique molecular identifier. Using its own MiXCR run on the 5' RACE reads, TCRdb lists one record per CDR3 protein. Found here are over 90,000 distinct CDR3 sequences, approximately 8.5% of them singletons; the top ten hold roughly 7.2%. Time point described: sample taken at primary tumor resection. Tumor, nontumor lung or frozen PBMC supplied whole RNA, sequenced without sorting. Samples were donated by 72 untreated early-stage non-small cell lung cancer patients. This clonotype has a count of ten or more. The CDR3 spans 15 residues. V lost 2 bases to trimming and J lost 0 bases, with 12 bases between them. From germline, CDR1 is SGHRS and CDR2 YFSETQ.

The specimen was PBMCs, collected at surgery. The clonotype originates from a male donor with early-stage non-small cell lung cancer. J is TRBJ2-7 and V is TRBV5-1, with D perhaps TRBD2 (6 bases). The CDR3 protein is CASSFGRGSSYEQYF. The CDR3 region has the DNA TGCGCCAGCAGCTTTGGTCGGGGGAGCTCCTACGAGCAGTACTTC. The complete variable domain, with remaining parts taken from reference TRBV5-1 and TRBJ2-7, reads KAGVTQTPRYLIKTRGQQVTLSCSPISGHRSVSWYQQTPGQGLQFLFEYFSETQRNKGNFPGRFSGRQFSNSRSEMNVSTLELGDSALYLCASSFGRGSSYEQYFGPGTRLTVT.